Shown below are 10 T cell receptor beta chains from a single sample sequenced in a study of identical twins. A single record per CDR3 protein comes from TCRdb applying MiXCR to the 5' RACE reads. Counted here are over 250,000 distinct CDR3 sequences, roughly 8.6% occurring once; the ten biggest clones make up around 7.1%. These data are also associated with another study on yellow fever vaccine responses in identical twins.

What was sequenced was CD8+ T cells sorted from blood. The receptor set was obtained from a woman under 30 in good health.

This clonotype occurred a few times. V usage is TRBV2 and J usage is TRBJ2-1; a weak D match, TRBD2 (5 bases). The CDR3 totals 16 residues. CDR1 is SNHLY and CDR2 is FYNNEI in the germline V gene. Deletions cut 3 bases from V and 6 bases from J, with 18 bases between. The chain's CDR3 is CASSDRLGGTLNEQFF. The CDR3 nucleotides read TGTGCCAGCAGTGACCGGCTCGGAGGTACCCTCAATGAGCAGTTCTTC. The full variable domain, rest sourced from reference TRBV2 and TRBJ2-1, is EPEVTQTPSHQVTQMGQEVILRCVPISNHLYFYWYRQILGQKVEFLVSFYNNEISEKSEIFDDQFSVERPDGSNFTLKIRSTKLEDSAMYFCASSDRLGGTLNEQFFGPGTRLTVL.

This clonotype appeared many times. CDR3 bases: TGTGCCAGCAGTTTTACAGACAGCCCCGAGCAGTACTTC. Protein: CASSFTDSPEQYF. This sequence joins TRBV12-3 or TRBV12-4 and TRBJ2-7; a weak D match, TRBD1 (5 bases). The germline V and J ends were trimmed by 3 bases and 6 bases, with 12 bases remaining between them. This CDR3 region has 13 residues.

This clonotype has only a few counts. The chain is built from TRBV6-4 and TRBJ2-1; 10 nucleotides match TRBD2. Looked up from germline, CDR1 is MRHNA and CDR2 is SNTAGT. With 5 bases clipped from V and 9 bases from J, the junction kept 7 bases outside the gene matches. This CDR3 spans 14 amino acids. The CDR3 DNA sequence: TGTGCCAGCAGTCCGCTAGCGGGGGTTTTTGAGCAGTTCTTC. Translated: CASSPLAGVFEQFF.

This clonotype came up many times. This rearrangement joins TRBV7-9 to TRBJ2-3; the D is unclear. Germline CDR1 and CDR2: SEHNR and FQNEAQ (reference sequence). V was cut by 4 bases and J by 5 bases, with 13 bases left in between. The CDR3 consists of 14 residues. CDR3 nucleotides: TGTGCCAGCAGCTCGACCCTACACAGAGATACGCAGTATTTT. Protein sequence: CASSSTLHRDTQYF.

This clonotype was counted many times. The V call is TRBV28, the J call TRBJ2-7, with TRBD2 matching 13 bases. The CDR3 length is 19 residues. After removal of 6 bases from V and 0 bases from J, the junction contained 14 bases not matched to a gene. Germline CDR1 MDHEN, CDR2 SYDVKM. In DNA, the CDR3 is TGTGCCAGCAGCTCTCGGACTAGCGGGAGTCGACTAAGCTCCTACGAGCAGTACTTC. Protein product: CASSSRTSGSRLSSYEQYF. The full variable domain, with the rest looked up from reference TRBV28 and TRBJ2-7, is DVKVTQSSRYLVKRTGEKVFLECVQDMDHENMFWYRQDPGLGLRLIYFSYDVKMKEKGDIPEGYSVSREKKERFSLILESASTNQTSMYLCASSSRTSGSRLSSYEQYFGPGTRLTVT.

Worth noting for this clonotype: The junction does not match germline at one end; this may be a read error. The J gene is TRBJ2-7, the V gene TRBV2, with D maybe TRBD1 (6 bases). This CDR3 is 13 amino acids long. Germline V gene lookup returns CDR1 SNHLY and CDR2 FYNNEI. Here the CDR3 DNA reads TGTGCCAGCATCATATCCCACAACAGGGAGAGGCGCTTC. This gives the protein CASIISHNRERRF.

The chain uses TRBV9 and TRBJ2-7; D might be TRBD1 or TRBD2, each matching 7 bases. V was cut by 7 bases and J by 4 bases, with 21 bases left in between. Looked up from germline, CDR1 is SGDLS and CDR2 is YYNGEE. The CDR3 consists of 15 residues. CDR3 nucleotides: TGTGCCAGCTCCGAGCAGGGGGGGGCATTATACGAGCAGTACTTC. It is translated as CASSEQGGALYEQYF.

In the case of this clonotype: Sequence at one end of the junction differs from germline and may be a read error. The chain uses TRBV4-2 and TRBJ2-7; D is ambiguous. CDR1 is LGHNA, CDR2 YNFKEQ, per germline. The CDR3 has 15 residues. CDR3 loop: CASSQDPGTGYKQYF. DNA of the CDR3: TGTGCCAGCAGCCAAGATCCAGGCACGGGCTACAAGCAGTACTTC.

This clonotype has ten or more counts. The chain joins TRBV5-1 to TRBJ2-3, with 14 bases aligning to TRBD2. The CDR3 has 19 residues. Germline lookup yields CDR1 SGHRS and CDR2 YFSETQ. With 0 bases clipped from V and 2 bases from J, the junction kept 8 bases outside the gene matches. The CDR3 loop is CASSLEGTSGGHDTDTQYF. The CDR3 region has the DNA TGCGCCAGCAGCTTGGAAGGGACTAGCGGGGGCCACGACACAGATACGCAGTATTTT.

This clonotype was picked up a small number of times. The V gene is TRBV7-9, the J gene TRBJ2-7; D might be TRBD1 (6 bases). The CDR3 is 15 residues long. The V end lost 2 bases, the J end lost 0 bases, and 11 bases lay between the germline ends. Germline CDR1 is SEHNR and CDR2 is FQNEAQ (reference sequence). This CDR3 reads CASSLTPGHSYEQYF. CDR3 sequence (DNA): TGTGCCAGCAGCTTAACCCCGGGACACTCCTACGAGCAGTACTTC. Variable domain in full (rest from reference TRBV7-9 and TRBJ2-7): DTGVSQNPRHKITKRGQNVTFRCDPISEHNRLYWYRQTLGQGPEFLTYFQNEAQLEKSRLLSDRFSAERPKGSFSTLEIQRTEQGDSAMYLCASSLTPGHSYEQYFGPGTRLTVT.